The sequence of this TCR beta chain was determined in a study of neoadjuvant nivolumab and ipilimumab in lung cancer. Overall study results and limits: TCR richness and clonality were higher in tumors than adjacent uninvolved lung. TCR clonality did not significantly correlate with pathologic tumor regression. Pretherapy blood TCR richness correlated positively with resected tumor richness.

On this clone: The target antigen is unknown.

Using immunoSEQ multiplex PCR, the repertoire was profiled, and TCRdb retains in-frame clones only, with some absent. Among 15,000 to 20,000 clones listed, around 69% were seen once. CDR1 is SGHDT and CDR2 is YYEEEE in the germline V gene. V was pared by 2 bases and J by 0 bases, with 11 bases between. This CDR3 comprises 15 residues. The material was tumor tissue, obtained after neoadjuvant nivolumab, alone or with ipilimumab, at or shortly before surgery. The sequence derives from an adult with non-small cell lung cancer. This chain connects TRBV5-6 to TRBJ1-2, with a weak D call TRBD1 (5 bases). This CDR3 is CASSFEGLANYGYTF. As DNA, the CDR3 is TGTGCCAGCAGCTTTGAGGGGTTGGCTAACTATGGCTACACCTTC.